This entry concerns a single T cell receptor (beta chain). Its target antigen remains unknown. Base-call qualities are not available, and no considerably larger clone is one nucleotide away. The cohort comprised 550 to 700 healthy bone marrow donors. At the time of sampling, every cohort member was nominally healthy, though immune exposures that went unrecorded were likely present. The donor tested CMV seronegative and was one of the 352 seronegative cohort members. A peripheral blood sample was provided by each donor, and peripheral blood mononuclear cells were used for TCR beta sequencing. The Qiagen DNeasy Blood Extraction Kit was used to extract genomic DNA from the blood cell samples. This sample is part of a study of cytomegalovirus exposure and HLA in healthy donors (dated by TCRdb to the late 2010s). The study in broad terms: An earlier analysis of some 620 of the donors reported approximately 280 Gb of sequence data and 95 million to 130 million unique TCR beta sequences obtained from about 179 million T cells. An early release that covered fewer than 800 HLA-typed donors contained around 300 gigabases of sequencing data and 70 million to 100 million unique TCR sequences. The genetic ancestry cluster associated with self-reported Caucasian donors included approximately 85% of the roughly 400 genotyped donors. The study was designed to test whether signatures of past pathogen exposure could be identified by cataloging public T cell receptors. The study used immunosequencing to profile the T cell repertoires of 666 subjects and linked those repertoires to cytomegalovirus serostatus. Along with the approximately 670-subject first cohort, a separate validation cohort of over a hundred different subjects was used. To predict cytomegalovirus infection status, the study brought together high-throughput TCR immunosequencing, statistical association of individual TCRs with disease status, and machine learning. A later analysis re-examined previously published TCR beta repertoires from more than 550 donors and added high-resolution HLA genotyping to investigate patterns of TCR occurrence. The later analysis used no new phenotypic data to find candidate immune exposures, relying instead on TCR beta sequences and their occurrence across donors. To decide whether each TCR beta V gene segment behaved as functional or pseudogenic, an earlier analysis of several hundred of the donors relied on high-throughput TCR beta sequencing. Donor age, sex, ethnicity and CMV serostatus were compiled together with the repertoire data. A later genetic analysis used genome-wide SNP genotypes for 398 of the 666 donors, treating that subset as a discovery cohort. All discovery cohort repertoires had been generated on a single sequencing platform. Both class I and class II loci were covered by HLA typing, at four-digit resolution. Typing coverage differed by locus: A, B, C, DRB1 and DQB1 were typed in roughly 620-630 donors, DQA1 in approximately 520, DPA1 in some 600, and DPB1 in just under 490. Several DR-DQ haplotypes were handled as single units for association and clustering because linkage in the cohort was strong. Among 300 to 450 genotyped donors of the cohort, an average of about 240,000 unique TCR beta nucleotide sequences were sequenced per donor, roughly 18% of them non-productive. Paper-wide results and their limitations: A later analysis found that HLA-associated TCR beta chains were more clonally expanded and had lower generation probabilities than equally common non-associated chains. CMV serostatus was the only immune exposure information available for the cohort. This cohort had only TCR beta chains sequenced, and the lack of alpha or paired-chain data limited which features could be detected. Strong co-occurrence of HLA alleles, especially DR and DQ, made assigning TCR associations to individual alleles difficult. The classifier was reported to diagnose cytomegalovirus status with high specificity and sensitivity in both the original and validation cohorts. It was suggested by the authors that the approach could potentially be generalized to other disease states and immunological phenotypes. In a later analysis, TCR association rates were found to vary across HLA loci, with the most associated TCRs seen for DRB1 alleles and the fewest for HLA-C alleles. In a later analysis, most CMV-associated TCR beta chains were found to appear HLA-restricted, with HLA associations seemingly driven largely by CMV exposure. Presence/absence analyses assumed roughly uniform sequencing depth across donors, an assumption that may not hold. In vitro tests confirmed that three of the cytomegalovirus-associated TCR beta chains recognize cytomegalovirus antigens. In the study, around 160 TCR beta chains were listed as associated with cytomegalovirus. Approximately 18 rarely observed V segments, including chromosome 9 orphons, were excluded from the earlier analysis of some 590 of the donors because counts were too low. A further reported finding was that TCR beta sequences accurately predicted the HLA-A and HLA-B alleles for most subjects in the first cohort. A cluster of highly shared sequence variants was judged likely to be a technical artifact of the sequencing pipeline. Correlated functional status among segregating V segments might reflect linkage disequilibrium, but an unknown experimental factor could not be ruled out. Across donors, most TCR sequences were observed very rarely, whereas some public TCRs were present in many individuals. Broadly in line with IMGT annotations, most TCR beta V segments showed up in productive rearrangements about 87% or about 30% of the time in an earlier analysis of some 590 of the donors. HLA typing was unavailable for some donors at each locus, so association tests used only the typed subset. In a later analysis, about 17,000 TCR beta sequences were associated with specific HLA alleles at a false discovery rate of 0.05. The 87-base-pair reads could not distinguish some IMGT-functional V segments, including TRBV6-2 and TRBV6-3, so those segments were excluded. In a later genetic analysis, a missense DCLRE1C variant was associated with V-gene and J-gene trimming of TCR beta chains, and the association was replicated in an independent cohort. A later genetic analysis reported fewer N-insertions in productive TCRs among donors in an Asian-associated ancestry cluster than the roughly 700-donor mean. Several of the top co-occurrence clusters appeared to be linked to parvovirus B19, influenza, CMV and Epstein-Barr virus, according to a later analysis.

Libraries came from the immunoSEQ multiplex PCR assay. For the multiplex PCR, a mixture combining 60 forward primers for TCR Vbeta segments and 13 reverse primers for TCR Jbeta segments was used. The CDR3 region of rearranged TCR beta genes was amplified from genomic DNA by a multiplex PCR assay. The amplified TCR beta libraries were sequenced on the Illumina HiSeq System as 87-base-pair reads. Per the authors' processing: Across the 666 repertoires, a later analysis counted 78 million or so unique TCR beta chains, around 10 million of which were shared by at least two donors. To remove PCR and sequencing errors, raw reads were error-corrected and collapsed into unique sequences using a nearest-neighbor algorithm that merged closely related sequences. V, D and J gene segments were assigned by aligning CDR3 sequences to IMGT reference sequences. For a sequence to be retained, a match of at least six nucleotides was required to both a V gene segment and a J gene segment. Rearrangements were classified as productive when the CDR3 lacked stop codons and remained in frame with V and J, and all other rearrangements were classified as non-productive. Following IMGT convention, CDR3 was defined as the stretch from the second conserved V-encoded cysteine to the conserved J-encoded phenylalanine. The earlier analysis of about 610 of the donors excluded sequences that lacked an unambiguous match to a single V gene segment. An earlier analysis of a few hundred of the donors classified V segments as functional when productive rearrangements were above 56.7% and as segregating when the standard deviation between donors was above 5%. A statistical classification framework was developed to diagnose cytomegalovirus status using the catalog of TCR beta chain sequences. In a later analysis, V and J genes were assigned by comparing TCR nucleotide sequences against IMGT/GENE-DB human TR gene sequences. Using the TCRdist pipeline, a later analysis assigned CDR3 sequences along with most-parsimonious VDJ recombination scenarios. In a later analysis, every TCR beta chain was defined by the combination of its CDR3 amino acid sequence and its V-gene family, and reads without a unique V-gene family were dropped. In a later analysis, 450 to 600 highly shared, low-generation-probability nucleotide sequences were removed to address suspected cross-contamination and a sequencing artifact. In a later analysis, a clonal expansion index for each public chain was calculated from normalized within-repertoire ranks of inferred template counts. In a later analysis, generation probabilities were computed using a VDJ recombination model fitted to out-of-frame rearrangements, and the results were checked against IGoR. Hypergeometric tests were used in a later analysis to score TCR-TCR, TCR-HLA and TCR-CMV co-occurrence, with a repertoire-size bias correction applied to the TCR pairs. A later analysis estimated false discovery rates by permuting HLA or CMV assignments 20 times. In a later analysis, co-occurring TCRs were grouped using DBSCAN, and TCRdist sequence similarity was added for clustering within HLA-allele-positive subsets. Co-occurrence clustering excluded repertoires with fewer than 30,000 or more than 120,000 public chains, plus five with anomalous nucleotide sharing. Held by TCRdb, this immuneACCESS table contains in-frame sequences only and omits some clones. Under half of the omission traces to an unresolved V gene where checked; the cause of the rest is unknown. D and trimming were read from the DNA, whereas the V and J calls and clone size are those reported in that table. The sample table records about 150,000 clones; 55% to 85% of these occur just once. Jointly, the top ten make up roughly 2% of the sample.

The CDR3 measures 13 amino acids from cysteine to phenylalanine. The CDR3 DNA has 39 bases and is translated from base 1. At the junction V is shortened by 1 base and J by 4 bases, with 7 bases in between. In the germline V gene, CDR1 corresponds to MGHRA and CDR2 to YSYEKL. The sample consisted of PBMCs. The V and J segments used are TRBV4-1 and TRBJ2-5, with no confidently assigned D gene. This clonotype originated in a man aged 35 to 55 in good health and CMV-seronegative. The CDR3 reads CASSQGPLETQYF. The nucleotide sequence is given as TGCGCCAGCAGCCAAGGTCCCTTAGAGACCCAGTACTTC.